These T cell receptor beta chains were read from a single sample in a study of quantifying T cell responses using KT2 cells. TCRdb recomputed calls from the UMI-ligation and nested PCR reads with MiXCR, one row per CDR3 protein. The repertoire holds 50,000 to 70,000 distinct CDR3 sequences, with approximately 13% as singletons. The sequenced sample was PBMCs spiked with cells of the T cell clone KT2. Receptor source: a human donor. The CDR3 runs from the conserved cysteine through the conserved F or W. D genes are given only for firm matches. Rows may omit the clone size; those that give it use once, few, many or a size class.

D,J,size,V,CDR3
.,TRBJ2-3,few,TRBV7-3,CASSLTFPTDTQYF
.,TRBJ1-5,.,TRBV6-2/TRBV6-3,CAGSYMGDQPQHF
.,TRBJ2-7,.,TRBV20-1,CSARDLRIRSSRGEQYF
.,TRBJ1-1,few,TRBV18,CASSADFEAFF
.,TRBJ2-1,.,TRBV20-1,CSARMDNEQFF
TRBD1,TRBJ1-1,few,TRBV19,CASSIGQAAEAFF
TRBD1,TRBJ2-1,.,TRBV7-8,CASSSLDRVMSYNEQFF
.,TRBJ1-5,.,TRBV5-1,CASSLDAGGGNQPQHF
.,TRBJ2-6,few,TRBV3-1,CASSLDFSGANVLTF
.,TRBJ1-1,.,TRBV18,CASSPIYSQGNTEAFF
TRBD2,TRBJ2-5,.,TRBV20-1,CSAGTSGAETQYF
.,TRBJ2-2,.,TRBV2,CASSEVWGNTGELFF
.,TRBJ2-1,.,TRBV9,CASSFILGNEQFF
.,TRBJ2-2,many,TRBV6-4,CASSENWDTGELFF